This T cell receptor beta chain appears in the sequencing data of a study of blood T cell repertoires in COVID-19. Clones were read by immunoSEQ multiplex PCR, and TCRdb kept only the in-frame ones, dropping some. The sample holds 110,000 to 150,000 clones, roughly 84% seen once. Input material: PBMCs or T cells enriched from blood (not recorded which). The receptor was derived from a man aged 40-49 years with acute COVID-19.

CDR3 sequence (DNA): TGTGCCAGCAGCTTAGGTTGGACAGGCGGCACCGGGGAGCTGTTTTTT. It is translated as CASSLGWTGGTGELFF. The chain employs TRBV7-6 and TRBJ2-2; TRBD1 matches 7 bases. Looked up from germline, CDR1 is SGHVS and CDR2 is FNYEAQ. The junction had 6 bases not matched to a gene; V was cut back by 1 base and J by 4 bases. This CDR3 is built from 16 residues.